The T cell receptor beta chain under discussion was sequenced for a study of shared clonotypes between healthy human individuals. Study-wide points: Shared across several donors were approximately 5% of the naive CD4 clonotypes. Since donors were few, the genetic and exposure-history diversity represented was limited.

The assay used deep level. Profiling relied on immunoSEQ multiplex PCR, and the TCRdb table lists in-frame clones only, not all of them. Here the sample spans nearly 2 million clones, about 94% being singletons. CDR3 size: 15 residues. After removal of 4 bases from V and 9 bases from J, the junction contained 12 bases not matched to a gene. Germline V gene sequence: CDR1 SEHNR, CDR2 FQNEAQ (reference sequence). With regard to this clone: Its antigen remains unidentified.

Only CD45RO-negative cells positively selected for CCR7 counted as naive CD8 cells, so terminally differentiated effector memory CD45RA+ cells were excluded. Sequences were obtained from naive CD8+ T cells sorted from blood. The chain employs TRBV7-9 and TRBJ1-2, with TRBD1 matching over 9 bases. The sequence was obtained from a man aged 18 to 30 in good health. DNA of the CDR3: TGTGCCAGCAGCTCACCTCGGGACAGGGCTACAAGCTACACCTTC. This sequence encodes CASSSPRDRATSYTF.